The text below deals with one T cell receptor beta chain. Its target is unknown. This sample also contains other DNA sequences that code for the same CDR3. This record belongs to a study of immune evolution from preneoplasia to lung adenocarcinoma. Study overall: HLA loss of heterozygosity: less than 9% AIS, under 19% MIA, around 35% ADC, none AAH.

Histologic diagnosis was independently verified by two lung pathologists. Premalignant or tumor cells were enriched by macro-dissection after pathologic assessment. Points from the study as a whole: Normal lung had highest clonality; later lesions appeared denser, more diverse.

The assay was immunoSEQ multiplex PCR, and TCRdb's table has in-frame clones only and misses some. The sample holds just over 9,000 clones, about 81% seen once. The junction had 6 bases not matched to a gene; V was cut back by 2 bases and J by 7 bases. This CDR3 has 15 residues. Per the germline V gene, CDR1 is MDHEN and CDR2 is SYDVKM. The J gene is TRBJ1-5, the V gene TRBV28; 9 bases are a match to TRBD1. Source material: FFPE lung adenocarcinoma in situ tissue. The sequence derives from a person between 70 and 80 years old with lung adenocarcinoma. The CDR3: CASSLGQGFRQPQHF. The CDR3 DNA reads as TGTGCCAGCAGTTTAGGACAGGGGTTTCGGCAGCCCCAGCATTTT.